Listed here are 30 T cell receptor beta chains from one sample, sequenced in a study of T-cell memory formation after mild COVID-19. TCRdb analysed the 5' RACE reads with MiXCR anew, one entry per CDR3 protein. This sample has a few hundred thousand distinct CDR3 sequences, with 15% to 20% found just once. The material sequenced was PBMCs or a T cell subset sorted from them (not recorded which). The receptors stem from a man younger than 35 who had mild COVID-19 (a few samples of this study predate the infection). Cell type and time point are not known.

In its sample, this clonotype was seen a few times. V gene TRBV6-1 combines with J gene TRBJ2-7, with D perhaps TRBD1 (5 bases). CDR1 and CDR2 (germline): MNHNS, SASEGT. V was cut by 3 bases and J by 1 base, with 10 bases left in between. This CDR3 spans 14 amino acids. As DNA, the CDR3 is TGTGCCAGCAGTGAGCGGCACAGGTCCTACGAGCAGTACGTC. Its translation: CASSERHRSYEQYV.

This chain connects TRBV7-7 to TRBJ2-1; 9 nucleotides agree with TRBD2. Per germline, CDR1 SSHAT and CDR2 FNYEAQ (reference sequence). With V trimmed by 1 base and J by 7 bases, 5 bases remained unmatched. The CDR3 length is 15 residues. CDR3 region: CASSLDWRGGNEQFF. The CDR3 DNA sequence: TGTGCCAGCAGCTTAGATTGGCGGGGGGGAAATGAGCAGTTCTTC.

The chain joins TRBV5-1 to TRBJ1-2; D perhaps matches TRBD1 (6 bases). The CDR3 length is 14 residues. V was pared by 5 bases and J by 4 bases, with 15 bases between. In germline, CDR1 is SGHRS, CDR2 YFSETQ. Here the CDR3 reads CASSTGGPSYGYTF. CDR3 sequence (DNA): TGCGCCAGCAGTACGGGGGGCCCTTCCTATGGCTACACCTTC.

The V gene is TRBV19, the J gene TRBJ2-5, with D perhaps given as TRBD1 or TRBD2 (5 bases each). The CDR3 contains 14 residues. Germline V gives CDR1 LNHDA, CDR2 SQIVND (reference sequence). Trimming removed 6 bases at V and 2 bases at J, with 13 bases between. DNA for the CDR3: TGTGCCAGTAGCCCGCAGGGACGACAAGAGACCCAGTACTTC. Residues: CASSPQGRQETQYF.

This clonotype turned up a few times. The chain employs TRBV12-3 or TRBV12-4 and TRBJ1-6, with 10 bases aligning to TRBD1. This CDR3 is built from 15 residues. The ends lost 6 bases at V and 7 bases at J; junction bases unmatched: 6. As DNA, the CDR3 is TGTGCCAGCAGCCGACAGGGACAGGGGAATTCACCCCTCCACTTT. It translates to CASSRQGQGNSPLHF.

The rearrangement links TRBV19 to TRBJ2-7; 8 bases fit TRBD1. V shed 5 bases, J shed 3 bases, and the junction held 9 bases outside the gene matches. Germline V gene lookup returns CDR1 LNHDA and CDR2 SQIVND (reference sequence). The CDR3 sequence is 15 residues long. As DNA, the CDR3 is TGTGCCAGTAGTCTCGACAGGGGAGTAATCTACGAGCAGTACTTC. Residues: CASSLDRGVIYEQYF.

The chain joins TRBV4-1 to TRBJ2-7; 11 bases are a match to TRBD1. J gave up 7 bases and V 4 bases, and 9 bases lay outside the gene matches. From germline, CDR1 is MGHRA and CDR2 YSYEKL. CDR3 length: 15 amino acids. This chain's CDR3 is CASSRGVDRGREQYF. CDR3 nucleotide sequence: TGCGCCAGCAGCCGTGGGGTGGACAGGGGGCGAGAGCAGTACTTC.

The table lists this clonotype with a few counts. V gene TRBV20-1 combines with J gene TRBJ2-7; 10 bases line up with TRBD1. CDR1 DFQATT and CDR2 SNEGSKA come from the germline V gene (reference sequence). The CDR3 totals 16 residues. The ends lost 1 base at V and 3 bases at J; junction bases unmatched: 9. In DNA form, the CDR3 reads TGCAGTGCTAGAGGTACGGGACAGGGGTCCCTCTACGAGCAGTACGTC. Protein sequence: CSARGTGQGSLYEQYV.

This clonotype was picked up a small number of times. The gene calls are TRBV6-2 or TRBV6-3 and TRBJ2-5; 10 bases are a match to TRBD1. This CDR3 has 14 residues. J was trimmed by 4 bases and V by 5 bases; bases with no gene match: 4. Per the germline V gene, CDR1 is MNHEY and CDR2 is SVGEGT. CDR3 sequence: CASSQTGGGETQYF. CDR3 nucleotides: TGTGCCAGCAGTCAGACAGGGGGCGGAGAGACCCAGTACTTC.

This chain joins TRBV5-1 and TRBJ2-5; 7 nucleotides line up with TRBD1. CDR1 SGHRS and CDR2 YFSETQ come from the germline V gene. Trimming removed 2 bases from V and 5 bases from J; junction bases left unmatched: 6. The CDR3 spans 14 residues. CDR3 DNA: TGCGCCAGCAGCTTCACCACAGGGGTCGAGACCCAGTACTTC. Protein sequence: CASSFTTGVETQYF.

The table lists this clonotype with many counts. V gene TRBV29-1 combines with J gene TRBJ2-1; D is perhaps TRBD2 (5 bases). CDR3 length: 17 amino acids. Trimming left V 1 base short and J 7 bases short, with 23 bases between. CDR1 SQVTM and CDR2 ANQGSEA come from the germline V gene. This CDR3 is CSVEGRSGLGFGNEQFF. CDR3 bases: TGCAGCGTTGAAGGTCGTTCGGGATTGGGGTTTGGAAATGAGCAGTTCTTC.

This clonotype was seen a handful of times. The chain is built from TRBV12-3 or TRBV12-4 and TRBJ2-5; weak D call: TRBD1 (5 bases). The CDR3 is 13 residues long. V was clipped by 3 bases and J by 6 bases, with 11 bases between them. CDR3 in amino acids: CASSLPRAKTQYF. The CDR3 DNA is TGTGCCAGCAGTTTGCCCAGGGCGAAGACCCAGTACTTC.

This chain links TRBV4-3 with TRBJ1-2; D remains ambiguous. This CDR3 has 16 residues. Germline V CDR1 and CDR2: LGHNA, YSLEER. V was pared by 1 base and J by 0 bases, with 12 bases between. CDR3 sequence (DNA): TGCGCCAGCAGCCAAGGGGTCAGGAAGTCTAACTATGGCTACACCTTC. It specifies CASSQGVRKSNYGYTF.

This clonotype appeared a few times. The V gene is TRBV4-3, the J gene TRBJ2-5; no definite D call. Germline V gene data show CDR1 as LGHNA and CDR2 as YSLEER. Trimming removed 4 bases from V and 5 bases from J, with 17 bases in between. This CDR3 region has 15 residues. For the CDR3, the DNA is TGCGCCAGCAGCCTCCGCCGCGGCGGTGTCGAGACCCAGTACTTC. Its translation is CASSLRRGGVETQYF.

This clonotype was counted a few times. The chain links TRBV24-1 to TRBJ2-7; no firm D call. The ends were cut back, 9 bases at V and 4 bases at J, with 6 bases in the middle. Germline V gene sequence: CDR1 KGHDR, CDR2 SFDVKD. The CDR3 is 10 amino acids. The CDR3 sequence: CATDAYEQYF. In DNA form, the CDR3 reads TGTGCCACCGACGCTTACGAGCAGTACTTC.

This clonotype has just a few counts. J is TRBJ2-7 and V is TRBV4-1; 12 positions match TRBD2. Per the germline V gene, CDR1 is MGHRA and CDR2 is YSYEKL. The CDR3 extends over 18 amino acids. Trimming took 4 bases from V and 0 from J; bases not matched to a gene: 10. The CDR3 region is CASSPHQGLAGSSYEQYF. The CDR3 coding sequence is TGCGCCAGCAGCCCCCACCAAGGACTAGCGGGGAGCTCCTACGAGCAGTACTTC.

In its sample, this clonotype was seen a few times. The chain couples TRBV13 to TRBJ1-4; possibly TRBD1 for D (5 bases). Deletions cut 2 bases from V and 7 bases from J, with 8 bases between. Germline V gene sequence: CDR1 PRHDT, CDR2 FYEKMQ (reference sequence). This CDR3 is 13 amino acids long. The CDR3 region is CASSLWQGEKLFF. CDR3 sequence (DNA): TGTGCCAGCAGCTTATGGCAGGGTGAAAAACTGTTTTTT.

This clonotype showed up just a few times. The CDR3 loop is CASSWGPGEDTQYF. Here the CDR3 DNA reads TGTGCCAGCAGCTGGGGGCCAGGTGAAGATACGCAGTATTTT. This chain connects TRBV7-2 to TRBJ2-3; the D gene is possibly TRBD1 (6 bases). The CDR3 extends over 14 amino acids. Germline CDR1 is SGHTA and CDR2 is FQGNSA. V dropped 4 bases and J dropped 5 bases, with 13 bases sitting between them.

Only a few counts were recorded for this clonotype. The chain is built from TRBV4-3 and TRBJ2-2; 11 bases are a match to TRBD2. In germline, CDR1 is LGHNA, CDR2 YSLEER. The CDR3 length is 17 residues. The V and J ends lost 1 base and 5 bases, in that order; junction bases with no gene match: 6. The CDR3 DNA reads TGCGCCAGCAGCCAAGGGCCTAGCGGGGGGAGAACCGGGGAGCTGTTTTTT. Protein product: CASSQGPSGGRTGELFF.

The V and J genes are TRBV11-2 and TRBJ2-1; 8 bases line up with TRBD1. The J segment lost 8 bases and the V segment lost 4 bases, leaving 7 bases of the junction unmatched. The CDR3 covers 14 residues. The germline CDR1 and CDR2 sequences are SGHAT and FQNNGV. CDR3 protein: CASSSRQGSDEQFF. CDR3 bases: TGTGCCAGCAGCTCGCGACAGGGGTCGGATGAGCAGTTCTTC.

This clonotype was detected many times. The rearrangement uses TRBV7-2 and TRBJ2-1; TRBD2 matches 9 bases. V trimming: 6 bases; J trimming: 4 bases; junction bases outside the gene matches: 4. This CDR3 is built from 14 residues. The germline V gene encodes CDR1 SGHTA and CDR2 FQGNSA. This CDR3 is CASSASGVYNEQFF. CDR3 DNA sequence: TGTGCCAGCAGTGCTAGCGGGGTGTACAATGAGCAGTTCTTC.

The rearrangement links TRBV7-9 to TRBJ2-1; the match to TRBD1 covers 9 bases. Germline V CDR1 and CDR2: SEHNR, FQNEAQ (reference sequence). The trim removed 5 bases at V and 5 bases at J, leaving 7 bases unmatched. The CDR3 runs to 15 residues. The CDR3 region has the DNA TGTGCCAGCAGCCAGGACAGGGGTTGGCACAATGAGCAGTTCTTC. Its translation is CASSQDRGWHNEQFF.

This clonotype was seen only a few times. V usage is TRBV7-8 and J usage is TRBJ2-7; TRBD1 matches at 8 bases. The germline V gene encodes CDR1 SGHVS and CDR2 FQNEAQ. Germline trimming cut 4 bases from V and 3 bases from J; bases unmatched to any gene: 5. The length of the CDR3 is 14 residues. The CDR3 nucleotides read TGTGCCAGCAGCTATACAGGGGGAAGCTACGAGCAGTACTTC. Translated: CASSYTGGSYEQYF.

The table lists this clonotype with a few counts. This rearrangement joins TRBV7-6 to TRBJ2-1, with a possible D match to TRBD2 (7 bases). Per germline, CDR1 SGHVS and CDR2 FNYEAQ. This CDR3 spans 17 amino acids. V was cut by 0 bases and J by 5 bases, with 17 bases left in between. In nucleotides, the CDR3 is TGTGCCAGCAGCTTAGCTTTTATGGGGGGGCTACACAATGAGCAGTTCTTC. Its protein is CASSLAFMGGLHNEQFF.

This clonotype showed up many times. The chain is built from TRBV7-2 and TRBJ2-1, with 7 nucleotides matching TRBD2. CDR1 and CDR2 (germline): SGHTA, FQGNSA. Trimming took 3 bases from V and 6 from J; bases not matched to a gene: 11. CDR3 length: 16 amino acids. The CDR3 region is CASSFPGGPKTNEQFF. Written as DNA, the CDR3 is TGTGCCAGCAGCTTCCCGGGGGGTCCCAAGACCAATGAGCAGTTCTTC.

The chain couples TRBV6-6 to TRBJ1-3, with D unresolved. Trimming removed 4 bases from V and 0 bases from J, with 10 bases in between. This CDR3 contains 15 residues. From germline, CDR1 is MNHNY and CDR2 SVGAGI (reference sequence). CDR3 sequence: CASSFGRNSGNTIYF. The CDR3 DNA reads TGTGCCAGCAGTTTCGGAAGAAACTCTGGAAACACCATATATTTT.

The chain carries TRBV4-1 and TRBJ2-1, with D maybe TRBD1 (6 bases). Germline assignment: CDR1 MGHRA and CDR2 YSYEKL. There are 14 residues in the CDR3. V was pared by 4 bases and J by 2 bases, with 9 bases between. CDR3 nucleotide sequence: TGCGCCAGCAGCCCGAGGGACACCTACAATGAGCAGTTCTTC. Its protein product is CASSPRDTYNEQFF.

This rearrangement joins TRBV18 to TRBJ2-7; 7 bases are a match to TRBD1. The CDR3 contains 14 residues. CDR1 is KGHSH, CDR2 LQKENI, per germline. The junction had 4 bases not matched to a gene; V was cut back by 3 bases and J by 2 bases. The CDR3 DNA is TGTGCCAGCTCACCCCGGGACAGCGCCTACGAGCAGTACGTC. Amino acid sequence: CASSPRDSAYEQYV.

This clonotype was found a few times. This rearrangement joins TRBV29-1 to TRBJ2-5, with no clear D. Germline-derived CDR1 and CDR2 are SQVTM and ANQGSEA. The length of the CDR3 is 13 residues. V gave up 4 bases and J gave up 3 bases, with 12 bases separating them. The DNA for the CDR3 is TGCAGCGTTGGTTTCGGCCACAAAGAGACCCAGTACTTC. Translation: CSVGFGHKETQYF.

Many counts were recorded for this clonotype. CDR3 amino acids: CASSFTGTGADTQYF. The CDR3 coding sequence is TGCGCCAGCAGCTTTACCGGGACAGGGGCAGATACGCAGTATTTT. V and J are TRBV5-1 and TRBJ2-3; 10 nucleotides align to TRBD1. Germline V gives CDR1 SGHRS, CDR2 YFSETQ. The CDR3 sequence is 15 residues long. The J segment lost 4 bases and the V segment lost 2 bases, leaving 4 bases of the junction unmatched.